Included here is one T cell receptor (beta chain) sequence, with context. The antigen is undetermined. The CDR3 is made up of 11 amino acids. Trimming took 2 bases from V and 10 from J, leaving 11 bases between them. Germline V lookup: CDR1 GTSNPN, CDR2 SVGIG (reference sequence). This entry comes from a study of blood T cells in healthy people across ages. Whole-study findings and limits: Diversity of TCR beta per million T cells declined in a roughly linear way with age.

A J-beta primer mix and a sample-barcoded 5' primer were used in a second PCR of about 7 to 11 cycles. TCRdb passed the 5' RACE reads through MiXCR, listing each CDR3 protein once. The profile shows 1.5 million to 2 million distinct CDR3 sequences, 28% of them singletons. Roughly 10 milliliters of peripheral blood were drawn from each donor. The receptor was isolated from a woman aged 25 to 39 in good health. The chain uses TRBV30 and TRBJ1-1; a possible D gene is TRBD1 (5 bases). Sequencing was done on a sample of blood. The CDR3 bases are TGTGCCTGGAGTAAATATGGGGGAGCTTTCTTT. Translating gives CAWSKYGGAFF.